This T cell receptor (beta chain) was identified during a study of blood T cell repertoires in COVID-19 (TCRdb year 2020). For the wider study: The collaborator samples originated in the United States, Italy and Spain and spanned the acute and convalescent phases of COVID-19. The prospective study material was composed of cDNA or gDNA derived from T cells, B-cell-depleted T cells, or PBMCs. Subjects who had been exposed to COVID-19, were actively infected with it, or had recovered from it provided the deeply sampled blood TCRbeta repertoires that made up the dataset. The repertoires were released in a freely available public database meant as a resource for research on the immune response to SARS-CoV-2. Samples came from the ongoing ImmuneRACE study (first 160 participants) plus 1,254 subjects from 6 global collaborators. The sample metadata nearly always contained a de-identified subject ID, COVID-19 status, age in years and sex. Where HLA class I and class II types were available, the types were taken from metadata supplied by the sample provider, not from assay-based typing. General conclusions and limits of the study: The amount of clinical and demographic metadata varied by source and participant and was provided uncurated.

Samples from volunteer blood donors who had recovered from COVID-19 were contributed by a second Seattle source. Each collaborating institution followed its own protocols to collect whole blood in K2EDTA tubes. For TCRbeta analysis, collaborators shipped samples in one of three forms: frozen whole blood, isolated PBMCs, or DNA extracted from either of those sample types. TCRbeta CDR3 regions were amplified from genomic DNA using the immunoSEQ Assay, a bias-controlled multiplex PCR. The original pipeline was this. The number of nucleated cells in each sample was estimated by amplification of reference gene primers within the assay. To quantify the absolute abundance of each unique TCRbeta CDR3 rearrangement, sequence reads were collapsed and filtered. For each sample, productive Simpson clonality was calculated as the square root of Simpson's diversity index across productive rearrangements. As stored in TCRdb, this immuneACCESS dataset retains in-frame rearrangements with V and J assigned. A fraction of the clones does not appear; measured against another copy, unresolved V genes explain less than half of the discrepancy, and the remainder lacks a known reason. That table supplies the V and J calls and clone size; D and trimming were determined from the DNA. A total of 140,000 or so clones appear in this sample, about 80% of them only once. Together, the top ten hold approximately 3.4% of the sample.

CDR1 and CDR2 are drawn from the germline V gene: MNHEY, SVGAGI. V was cut back by 7 bases and J by 1 base, leaving a gap of 10 bases between them. From the cysteine up to the phenylalanine, the CDR3 has a length of 13 residues. Only the CDR3 part of the read is kept: 39 bases, read in frame from the first base. About this clone: It has no known antigen specificity. Per-base qualities were not stored, and no clone one base away is much larger.

This TCR was recovered from a man in his 70s who had recovered from COVID-19. Specimen: peripheral blood. This chain joins TRBV6-5 to TRBJ1-1; TRBD1 is a possible D gene, resting on 6 matching bases. The CDR3 has the sequence CASTWGQNTEAFF. At the DNA level, the sequence is TGTGCCAGCACCTGGGGGCAGAACACTGAAGCTTTCTTT.